This TCR beta chain was recorded in a study of early T cells in non-severe SARS-CoV-2 infection. For the study at large: Unsorted whole-blood RNA was sequenced in bulk, leaving chains unpaired.

The study, taken as a whole, reports: VDJdb-based matching was biased toward anti-spike CD8 responses and missed private and CD4 specificities.

A remark on this clonotype: Its antigen is undetermined.

The J segment lost 2 bases and the V segment lost 2 bases, leaving 3 bases of the junction unmatched. The CDR3 loop spans 15 amino acids. In germline, CDR1 is MGHRA, CDR2 YSYEKL. Attachment of unique molecular identifiers was made to individual cDNA molecules. TCRdb called the 5' RACE reads again in MiXCR, with one record for every CDR3 protein. The sample records 25,000 to 30,000 distinct CDR3 sequences, about 4.6% being singletons. This chain connects TRBV4-1 to TRBJ2-7; 10 bases are a match to TRBD2. This receptor was identified in an adult who was a healthcare worker with PCR-confirmed SARS-CoV-2 infection or an uninfected control (not recorded which). Sequences were obtained from whole blood. The CDR3 sequence: CASSQRLAGAYEQYF. The CDR3 bases are TGCGCCAGCAGCCAAAGGCTAGCGGGAGCCTACGAGCAGTACTTC.